The clone carrying this T cell receptor (beta chain) was seen more than once but under ten times. Antigen specificity is unknown. This entry belongs to a study of CD8+ T cells in alopecia areata. In a group of about 5 patients, CD4+ cells were sorted into CD25+CD127- cells. Peripheral blood and lesional scalp punch biopsies were taken from alopecia areata patients. Study-wide results and limits: Sequencing of scalp samples also includes resident alphabeta T cells from normal skin. Patients showed less clear TCR sequence sharing than mice, possibly partly because of HLA diversity.

Following extraction, RNA underwent reverse transcription to cDNA, which served as the sequencing template. Libraries were prepared by immunoSEQ multiplex PCR; TCRdb keeps only in-frame clonotypes and omits some of them. The table lists about 19,000 clones, more than 60% of them singletons. The CDR3 length is 16 residues. CDR1 is SGHRS and CDR2 is YFSETQ in the germline V gene. V lost 0 bases and J lost 4; bases outside the gene matches: 6. The J gene is TRBJ2-1, the V gene TRBV5-1; 8 positions match TRBD1. The TCR originated in a human donor with alopecia areata. Sequenced input: CD4+ Tregs sorted from blood. CDR3 bases: TGCGCCAGCAGCTTGGACTCGGGGACAGGTTACAATGAGCAGTTCTTC. Translating gives CASSLDSGTGYNEQFF.